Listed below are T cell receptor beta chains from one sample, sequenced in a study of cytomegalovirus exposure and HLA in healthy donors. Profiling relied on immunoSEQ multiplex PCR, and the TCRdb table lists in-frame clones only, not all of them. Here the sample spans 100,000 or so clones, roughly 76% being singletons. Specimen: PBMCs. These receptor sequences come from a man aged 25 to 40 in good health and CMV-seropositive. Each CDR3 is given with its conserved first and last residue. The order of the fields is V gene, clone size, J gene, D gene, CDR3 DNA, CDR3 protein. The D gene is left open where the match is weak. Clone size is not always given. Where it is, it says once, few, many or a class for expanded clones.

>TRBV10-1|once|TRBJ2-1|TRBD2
TGCGCCAGCAGTGAGAGGACGGGGGGGCCATGGAATGAGCAGTTCTTC
CASSERTGGPWNEQFF
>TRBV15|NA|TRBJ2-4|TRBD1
TGTGCCACCAGCAAAGGGGGACAGGGGGCCAAAAACATTCAGTACTTC
CATSKGGQGAKNIQYF
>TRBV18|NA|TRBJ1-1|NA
TGTGCCAGCTCATGGGAGGGGGCTGAAGCTTTCTTT
CASSWEGAEAFF
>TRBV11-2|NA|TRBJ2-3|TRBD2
TGTGCCAGCAGCTGGGGGGGTTACACAGATACGCAGTATTTT
CASSWGGYTDTQYF
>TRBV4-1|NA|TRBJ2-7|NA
TGCGCCAGCAGCCAAGGGGCTACCTACGAGCAGTACTTC
CASSQGATYEQYF
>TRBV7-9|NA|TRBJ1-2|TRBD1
TGTGCCAGCAGCTTACTACAGGGGGCCAATGGCTACACCTTC
CASSLLQGANGYTF
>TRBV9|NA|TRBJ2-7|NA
TGTGCCAGCAGCTCACCCACAGGCTCGAACTTCGACGAGCAGTACTTC
CASSSPTGSNFDEQYF
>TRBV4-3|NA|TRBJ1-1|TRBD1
TGCGCCAGCAGCCAAGCGGGGACAGGGGGCGGTGAAGCTTTCTTT
CASSQAGTGGGEAFF
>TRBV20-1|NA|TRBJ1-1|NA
TGCAGTGCTGTCAGGACAGTTGAAGCTTTCTTT
CSAVRTVEAFF
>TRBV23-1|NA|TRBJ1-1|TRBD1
TGCGCCAGCAGTACGGGGACAGGGGCAAAAGGTGGGACTGAAGCTTTCTTT
CASSTGTGAKGGTEAFF
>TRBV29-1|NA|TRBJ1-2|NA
TGCAGCGTTGAACAAGGGACTGCCTCCACCTTC
CSVEQGTASTF
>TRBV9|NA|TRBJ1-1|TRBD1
TGTGCCAGCAGCGCCAGGGGGCCGGGGGACACTGAAGCTTTCTTT
CASSARGPGDTEAFF
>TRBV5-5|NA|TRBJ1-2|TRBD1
TGTGCCAGCAGCTTGGAGGGACAGGGGCTTGGCTACACCTTC
CASSLEGQGLGYTF
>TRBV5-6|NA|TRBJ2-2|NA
TGTGCCAGCAGCCTCCCGGGGGAGCTGTTTTTT
CASSLPGELFF
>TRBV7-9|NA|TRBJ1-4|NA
TGTGCCAGCAGCCGGTCGGGGTCGGGCAACGAGGATGAAAAACTGTTTTTT
CASSRSGSGNEDEKLFF
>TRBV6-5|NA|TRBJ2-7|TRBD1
TGTGCCAGCAGCCGACAGGGCGGTTCCTACGAGCAGTACTTC
CASSRQGGSYEQYF
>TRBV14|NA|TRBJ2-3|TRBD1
TGTGCCAGCAGCCAACTTTTCCGACAGGGTGGAACGCAGTATTTT
CASSQLFRQGGTQYF
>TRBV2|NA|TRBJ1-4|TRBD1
TGTGCCAGCAGACAGGGGGTCGGTGAAAAACTGTTTTTT
CASRQGVGEKLFF
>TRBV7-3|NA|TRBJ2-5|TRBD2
TGTGCCAGCAGCCGCGGGGGGGCAACAGAGACCCAGTACTTC
CASSRGGATETQYF
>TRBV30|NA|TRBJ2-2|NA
TGTGCCTGGAGATTGGCGGCGAACACCGGGGAGCTGTTTTTT
CAWRLAANTGELFF
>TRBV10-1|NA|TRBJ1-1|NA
TGCGCCAGCACCCGGGGGGCGAACACTGAAGCTTTCTTT
CASTRGANTEAFF
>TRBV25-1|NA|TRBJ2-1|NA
TGTGCCAGCAGGGCGGCAGGGTACAATGAGCAGTTCTTC
CASRAAGYNEQFF
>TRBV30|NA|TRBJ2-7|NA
TGTGCCTGGAACCGACAGGACGACGAGCAGTACTTC
CAWNRQDDEQYF
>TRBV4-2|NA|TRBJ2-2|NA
TGTGCCAGCAGAAATAGACAGGTTAACACCGGGGAGCTGTTTTTT
CASRNRQVNTGELFF
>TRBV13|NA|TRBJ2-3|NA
TGTGCCAGCAGCTTAGGGAACGGAGGTAGCACAGATACGCAGTATTTT
CASSLGNGGSTDTQYF
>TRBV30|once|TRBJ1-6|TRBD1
TGTGCCTGGACGCGCCAGGGGGAGTATTCACCCCTCCACTTT
CAWTRQGEYSPLHF
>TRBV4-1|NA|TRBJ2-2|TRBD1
TGCGCCAGCAGCCAAGACCCCGGGACAGAACGGTCCGGGGAGCTGTTTTTT
CASSQDPGTERSGELFF
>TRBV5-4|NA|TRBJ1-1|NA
TGTGCCAGCAACACTAAGACGGGGGGCAGTGACACTGAAGCTTTCTTT
CASNTKTGGSDTEAFF
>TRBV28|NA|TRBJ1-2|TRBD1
TGTGCCAGCGGTTCGGGACAGGGTGACTATGGCTACACCTTC
CASGSGQGDYGYTF
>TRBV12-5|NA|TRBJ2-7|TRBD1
TGTGCTAGTGGTTTGGCCACCGGGACAGCATACGAGCAGTACTTC
CASGLATGTAYEQYF